This TCR beta chain originates from a study of T cell changes during pregnancy in multiple sclerosis. This clone was counted a few times. J was trimmed by 5 bases and V by 0 bases; bases with no gene match: 9. This CDR3 is built from 16 residues. Per germline, CDR1 LGHNA and CDR2 YSLEER. The protocol was immunoSEQ multiplex PCR, while the TCRdb copy is restricted to in-frame clones and leaves out a portion. The profile shows about 68,000 clones, 92% of them singletons. The TCR comes from a female donor in good health, enrolled as a control in a pregnancy study. The material sequenced was peripheral blood, taken in the second trimester of pregnancy. The genes are TRBV4-3 and TRBJ2-5, with 7 bases fitting TRBD2. The CDR3 spells CASSQEREGLWETQYF. CDR3 nucleotides: TGCGCCAGCAGCCAAGAAAGGGAGGGCCTTTGGGAGACCCAGTACTTC.